This is a list of T cell receptor beta chains from one sample in a study of cytomegalovirus exposure and HLA in healthy donors. The repertoire was sequenced with immunoSEQ multiplex PCR; TCRdb's copy has only in-frame clones and lacks some. The table has about 360,000 clones, about nine tenths seen once. The sequencing sample was made of PBMCs. Every receptor here comes from a woman aged 18 to 35 in good health and CMV-seronegative. CDR3s include the opening cysteine and the closing phenylalanine or tryptophan.

cdr3_aa j_call v_call
CASSPSGTSNYEQYF TRBJ2-7 TRBV11-2
CASSTLGNGWPEAFF TRBJ1-1 TRBV5-1
CASSQEAQTGNYGYTF TRBJ1-2 TRBV4-2
CSVVDRYYGYTF TRBJ1-2 TRBV29-1
CASSSGLAVEAFF TRBJ1-1 TRBV7-6
CASSEQGFTYNEQFF TRBJ2-1 TRBV6-4
CAWSSGTGVYSEQYF TRBJ2-7 TRBV30
CASSMGQGGQPQHF TRBJ1-5 TRBV19
CASSAELAGGRDEQFF TRBJ2-1 TRBV6-1
CASSPWDRATDTQYF TRBJ2-3 TRBV9
CATSRGASGGSDTQYF TRBJ2-3 TRBV15
CASSQLGGAGEKLFF TRBJ1-4 TRBV13
CASFAGGYEQYF TRBJ2-7 TRBV28
CASSPGQGGPQHF TRBJ1-5 TRBV6-5
CASSSRGTSGYQETQYF TRBJ2-5 TRBV27
CASSAQGKQPQHF TRBJ1-5 TRBV6-1
CASRAAGGTDTQYF TRBJ2-3 TRBV6-1
CASSPLTVNQPQHF TRBJ1-5 TRBV28
CASSQAASGYNEQFF TRBJ2-1 TRBV4-2
CASSLWLGYEQYF TRBJ2-7 TRBV27
CASLTGAWDTEAFF TRBJ1-1 TRBV2
CAISELAGRFGNIQYF TRBJ2-4 TRBV6-1
CASRGQRGVGNEQFF TRBJ2-1 TRBV6-4
CASSPQDRANQPQHF TRBJ1-5 TRBV4-1
CASRHRGDGYTF TRBJ1-2 TRBV2
CASRRHSRDRGGSNQPQHF TRBJ1-5 TRBV27
CSGASGYNEQFF TRBJ2-1 TRBV29-1
CAWDRGMGTEAFF TRBJ1-1 TRBV30